These 19 T cell receptor beta chains originate from one sample sequenced in a study of blood T cells in healthy people across ages. Next came a second PCR, run for about 6 to 11 cycles, which used a sample-barcoded 5' primer along with a J-beta primer mix. TCRdb analysed the 5' RACE reads with MiXCR anew, one entry per CDR3 protein. The table shows some 640,000 distinct CDR3 sequences, with roughly 31% occurring only once. Sample: blood. These receptor sequences come from an elderly woman in good health.

To note about this clonotype: A clone one base away is much larger, so this may be a read error. The V gene is TRBV20-1, the J gene TRBJ2-3; D unresolved. The CDR3 covers 15 residues. V lost 5 bases to trimming and J lost 6 bases, with 21 bases between them. CDR1 is DFQATT, CDR2 SNEGSKA, per germline (reference sequence). The CDR3 nucleotides are TGCAGTGCTTTCATCCCAGGCGGAGTTGGCGATACGCAGTATTTT. This sequence encodes CSAFIPGGVGDTQYF.

The chain carries TRBV7-9 and TRBJ2-2, with D perhaps matching TRBD2 (5 bases). V lost 5 bases, J lost 5 bases, and 15 bases lay in between. Germline CDR1 SEHNR, CDR2 FQNEAQ (reference sequence). This CDR3 region has 15 residues. CDR3 sequence: CASSLDGKATGELFF. CDR3 nucleotide sequence: TGTGCCAGCAGCCTGGACGGGAAGGCAACCGGGGAGCTGTTTTTT.

In its sample, this clonotype was seen a few times. The V and J genes are TRBV5-1 and TRBJ2-1, with TRBD2 matching over 16 bases. V was clipped by 3 bases and J by 7 bases; unmatched bases: 10. From germline, CDR1 is SGHRS and CDR2 YFSETQ. The CDR3 is made up of 18 amino acids. The CDR3 region is CASSSGTSGGADYNEQFF. In DNA, the CDR3 is TGCGCCAGCAGCTCCGGGACTAGCGGGGGGGCCGATTATAATGAGCAGTTCTTC.

Concerning this clonotype itself: A read error may explain this, as a much larger clone is one base away. The chain employs TRBV6-1 and TRBJ1-2; no clear D. The germline V gene encodes CDR1 MNHNS and CDR2 SASEGT. The CDR3 runs 13 residues. The V gene lost 0 bases and the J gene lost 9 bases, with 11 bases spanning the gap. CDR3: CASSEAGEGSYTF. The CDR3 region has the DNA TGTGCCAGCAGTGAAGCGGGTGAAGGTAGCTACACCTTC.

This clonotype was counted only a few times. This chain joins TRBV6-2 or TRBV6-3 and TRBJ1-5; D gene uncertain. Germline V lookup: CDR1 MNHEY, CDR2 SVGEGT. The ends were cut back, 6 bases at V and 4 bases at J, with 19 bases in the middle. CDR3 size: 16 residues. The CDR3 region has the DNA TGTGCCAGCAGGCCCTCGAGCGACACGCGGAATCAGCCCCAGCATTTT. Translating gives CASRPSSDTRNQPQHF.

The table lists this clonotype with many counts. The V gene is TRBV6-5, the J gene TRBJ2-5; 14 nucleotides match TRBD2. The V and J ends lost 0 bases and 2 bases, in that order; junction bases with no gene match: 8. Germline V gives CDR1 MNHEY, CDR2 SVGAGI. The CDR3 extends over 19 amino acids. CDR3 DNA: TGTGCCAGCAGTTACTCAAGACTAGCGGGGGGGCCTAAACAAGAGACCCAGTACTTC. Translation gives CASSYSRLAGGPKQETQYF.

By sample share, this clonotype is medium-sized (0.01 to 0.1%). V usage is TRBV4-1 and J usage is TRBJ2-1, with D unresolved. There are 14 residues in the CDR3. CDR1 and CDR2 (germline): MGHRA, YSYEKL. The V end lost 0 bases, the J end lost 9 bases, and 12 bases lay between the germline ends. CDR3 amino acids: CASSQESPSREQFF. The DNA for the CDR3 is TGCGCCAGCAGCCAAGAATCTCCAAGCCGTGAGCAGTTCTTC.

This clonotype was observed at least ten times. The chain recombines TRBV6-1 with TRBJ1-5; TRBD1 aligns across 8 bases. Germline loops: CDR1 MNHNS, CDR2 SASEGT. This CDR3 has 14 amino acids. J lost 7 bases, V lost 5 bases, and 7 bases had no gene match. The CDR3 reads CASSPDRVGQPQHF. The CDR3 DNA reads as TGTGCCAGCAGTCCGGACAGGGTGGGGCAGCCCCAGCATTTT.

This clonotype has ten or more counts. V gene TRBV21-1 combines with J gene TRBJ2-7. TRBV21-1 is annotated as a pseudogene. This CDR3 comprises 13 residues. For the CDR3, the DNA is TGTGCCAGCAGCCGACGGGACTGCTACGAGCAGTACTTC. This translates into CASSRRDCYEQYF.

At least ten counts were recorded for this clonotype. Given a much more abundant clone one base away, this may be a read error. This rearrangement joins TRBV19 to TRBJ1-2, with a tentative D call TRBD1 (5 bases). Germline V gene data show CDR1 as LNHDA and CDR2 as SQIVND (reference sequence). The V end was cut by 3 bases, the J end by 6 bases, with 11 bases between. The CDR3 totals 13 residues. In DNA, the CDR3 is TGTGCCAGTAGTATTGAGGCGGGGCATGGCTACACCTTC. Translation: CASSIEAGHGYTF.

This clonotype has a handful of counts. V is TRBV29-1 and J is TRBJ1-4; 12 bases map to TRBD1. CDR1 and CDR2 from the germline V gene are SQVTM and ANQGSEA. This CDR3 spans 16 amino acids. Losses at the gene ends were 6 bases for V and 8 bases for J; bases not matched to a gene: 13. For the CDR3, the DNA is TGCAGCGTGGCGGGACAGGGGGCGCGAGCGGGGGAAAAACTGTTTTTT. Its protein is CSVAGQGARAGEKLFF.

The chain combines TRBV27 with TRBJ1-5; D is ambiguous. Trimming left V 5 bases short and J 0 bases short, with 11 bases between. Germline V gene data show CDR1 as MNHEY and CDR2 as SMNVEV (reference sequence). The CDR3 spans 15 residues. The CDR3 coding sequence is TGTGCCAGCAGTAACGCACAGATTAGCAATCAGCCCCAGCATTTT. Protein sequence: CASSNAQISNQPQHF.

About this clonotype: Its ends do not fully match the called genes, so a read error is possible. The chain links TRBV5-1 to TRBJ1-2, with 9 bases matching TRBD1. Germline V gene data show CDR1 as SGHRS and CDR2 as YFSETQ. This CDR3 is built from 14 residues. DNA of the CDR3: TGCGCCAGCACCAATACAGGGGGCATCTATGGCTACATCTTC. It encodes CASTNTGGIYGYIF.

This clonotype was counted at least ten times. This chain uses TRBV20-1 with TRBJ2-1; 13 bases map to TRBD2. The J segment lost 6 bases and the V segment lost 6 bases, leaving 5 bases of the junction unmatched. In germline, CDR1 is DFQATT, CDR2 SNEGSKA (reference sequence). This CDR3 is 14 amino acids long. Written as DNA, the CDR3 is TGCAGTGCCACCCGACTAGCGGGAGGCAATGAGCAGTTCTTC. Its translation is CSATRLAGGNEQFF.

This clonotype was detected only once. The rearrangement links TRBV30 to TRBJ2-4; 8 nucleotides match TRBD1. The J call may be wrong; the DNA end is better matched by TRBJ2-7. The CDR3 has 13 residues. Germline V lookup: CDR1 GTSNPN, CDR2 SVGIG (reference sequence). This chain's CDR3 is CAWGQGEGYEQYF. The CDR3 DNA sequence: TGTGCCTGGGGACAGGGAGAGGGCTACGAGCAGTACTTC.

This clonotype was detected ten times or more. DNA for the CDR3: TGCAGCGCTAGCGTCGGGGACCCTGGGGCCCAGTACTTC. It specifies CSASVGDPGAQYF. J is TRBJ2-5 and V is TRBV29-1; weak D call: TRBD2 (6 bases). There are 13 residues in the CDR3. The germline V gene encodes CDR1 SQVTM and CDR2 ANQGSEA. Between the trimmed V and J ends, which lost 7 bases and 9 bases, there was a span of 21 bases.

V and J are TRBV30 and TRBJ1-3, with D hard to call. The CDR3 sequence is 17 residues long. V was trimmed by 4 bases and J by 0 bases, leaving 19 bases between them. From germline, CDR1 is GTSNPN and CDR2 SVGIG (reference sequence). In nucleotides, the CDR3 is TGTGCCTGGACTCCTGGGCCCCGGGAAAACTCTGGAAACACCATATATTTT. The encoded protein is CAWTPGPRENSGNTIYF.

This clonotype was observed a few times. A much larger clonotype is one base distant, so this may be a read error. This chain uses TRBV29-1 with TRBJ2-3; 9 bases line up with TRBD1. The CDR3 totals 15 residues. CDR1 SQVTM and CDR2 ANQGSEA come from the germline V gene. V shed 4 bases, J shed 2 bases, and the junction held 7 bases outside the gene matches. CDR3 bases: TGCAGCGTTGGCCGGACAGGGGCTAACACAGATACGCAGTATTTT. This gives the protein CSVGRTGANTDTQYF.

This clonotype occurred a few times. The chain joins TRBV28 to TRBJ1-5, with D perhaps TRBD1 (5 bases). Deletions cut 7 bases from V and 1 base from J, with 11 bases between. The CDR3 has 14 amino acids. CDR1 and CDR2 from the germline V gene are MDHEN and SYDVKM. This chain's CDR3 is CASTMGGSNQPQHF. CDR3 bases: TGTGCCAGCACTATGGGGGGGAGCAATCAGCCCCAGCATTTT.